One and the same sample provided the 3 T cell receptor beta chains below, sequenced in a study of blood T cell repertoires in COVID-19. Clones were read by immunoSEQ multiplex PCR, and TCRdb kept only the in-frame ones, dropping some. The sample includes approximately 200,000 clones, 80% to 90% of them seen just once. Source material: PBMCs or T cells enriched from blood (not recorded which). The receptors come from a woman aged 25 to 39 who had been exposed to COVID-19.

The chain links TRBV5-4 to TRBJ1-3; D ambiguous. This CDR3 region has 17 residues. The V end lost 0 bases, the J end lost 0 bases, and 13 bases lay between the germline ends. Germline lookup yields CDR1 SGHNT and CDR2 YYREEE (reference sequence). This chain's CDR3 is CASSLGPVTSSGNTIYF. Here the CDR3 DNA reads TGTGCCAGCAGCTTGGGTCCCGTAACGAGCTCTGGAAACACCATATATTTT.

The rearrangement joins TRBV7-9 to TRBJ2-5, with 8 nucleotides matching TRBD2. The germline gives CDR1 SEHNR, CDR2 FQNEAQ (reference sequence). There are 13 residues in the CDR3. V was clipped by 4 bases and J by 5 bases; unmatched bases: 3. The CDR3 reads CASSSGGAETQYF. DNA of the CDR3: TGTGCCAGCAGCTCCGGGGGGGCGGAGACCCAGTACTTC.

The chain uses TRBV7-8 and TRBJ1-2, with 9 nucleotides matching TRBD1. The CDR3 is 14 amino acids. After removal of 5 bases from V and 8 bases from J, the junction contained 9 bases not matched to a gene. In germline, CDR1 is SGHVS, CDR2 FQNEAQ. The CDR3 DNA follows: TGTGCCAGCAGCCCAACGACAGGGGGTTACGGCTACACCTTC. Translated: CASSPTTGGYGYTF.